Listed below are T cell receptor beta chains from one sample, sequenced in a study of blood T cells in healthy people across ages. TCRdb reanalysed the 5' RACE reads using MiXCR and keeps one entry per CDR3 protein. Of under 1,100,000 distinct CDR3 sequences in the sample, about 25% were seen once. The same sample was also used in a study of T cells of mothers and their children.

The sample comprised blood. All receptors come from a girl aged 2 to 10 in good health. Both conserved end residues are part of each CDR3. Fields, in order: J gene, V gene, CDR3 protein.

j_gene: TRBJ1-2
v_gene: TRBV6-6
CDR3aa: CASLTGTSLNYGYTF

j_gene: TRBJ1-1
v_gene: TRBV12-3/TRBV12-4
CDR3aa: CASSPRDRPEAFF

j_gene: TRBJ1-2
v_gene: TRBV29-1
CDR3aa: CSVSTGTSYGYTF

j_gene: TRBJ2-7
v_gene: TRBV5-7
CDR3aa: CASRGLREKYEQYF

j_gene: TRBJ2-1
v_gene: TRBV12-5
CDR3aa: CASGTPDSGGFF

j_gene: -
v_gene: TRBV7-2
CDR3aa: CASSLEGSPNYEQYF

j_gene: TRBJ2-3
v_gene: TRBV9
CDR3aa: CASSGLLREDTQYF

j_gene: -
v_gene: TRBV4-3
CDR3aa: CASSQDWESSYEQYF

j_gene: -
v_gene: TRBV7-9
CDR3aa: CASTNLLGDTQHF

j_gene: TRBJ2-7
v_gene: TRBV20-1
CDR3aa: CSARQGSYEQYF

j_gene: TRBJ2-7
v_gene: TRBV4-1
CDR3aa: CASSQVLAGGSAYEQYF

j_gene: TRBJ2-1
v_gene: TRBV7-2
CDR3aa: CASNRGTLETYNEQFF

j_gene: -
v_gene: TRBV7-6
CDR3aa: CASSLDFGYEQFF

j_gene: TRBJ1-2
v_gene: TRBV20-1
CDR3aa: CSARRQSYGYTF

j_gene: TRBJ2-2
v_gene: TRBV12-3/TRBV12-4
CDR3aa: CASSLGHSNTGELFF

j_gene: TRBJ2-5
v_gene: TRBV12-3/TRBV12-4
CDR3aa: CASSSGGETQYF

j_gene: TRBJ2-7
v_gene: TRBV29-1
CDR3aa: CSVESRLGEQYF

j_gene: TRBJ2-5
v_gene: TRBV6-5
CDR3aa: CASGLEGEETQYF

j_gene: TRBJ1-2
v_gene: TRBV20-1
CDR3aa: CSARVPNIYGYTF

j_gene: TRBJ2-5
v_gene: TRBV20-1
CDR3aa: CSARETRETQYF

j_gene: TRBJ2-7
v_gene: TRBV6-2/TRBV6-3
CDR3aa: CASSYSGTSGYEQYF

j_gene: TRBJ2-1
v_gene: TRBV4-1
CDR3aa: CASSQEDRGGNEQFF

j_gene: TRBJ2-5
v_gene: TRBV7-9
CDR3aa: CASSSGKLAGGPETQYF

j_gene: TRBJ2-7
v_gene: TRBV2
CDR3aa: CASGAGSSSYEQYF

j_gene: TRBJ2-7
v_gene: TRBV19
CDR3aa: CASSTTGGLSYEQYF

j_gene: TRBJ2-1
v_gene: TRBV6-5
CDR3aa: CASRGHSYEQFF

j_gene: TRBJ2-3
v_gene: TRBV9
CDR3aa: CASSVDRTSGNPLTDTQYF

j_gene: -
v_gene: TRBV12-3/TRBV12-4
CDR3aa: CASSGQGWVGEQFF

j_gene: TRBJ2-1
v_gene: TRBV5-1
CDR3aa: CASSRIQLADSYNEQFF

j_gene: TRBJ1-1
v_gene: TRBV7-2
CDR3aa: CASSLVVSEAFF

j_gene: TRBJ1-1
v_gene: TRBV7-9
CDR3aa: CASRPNVETVEAFF

j_gene: TRBJ2-5
v_gene: TRBV7-7
CDR3aa: CASSLDGRKETQYF

j_gene: TRBJ2-7
v_gene: TRBV27
CDR3aa: CASSPRGVTYEQYF

j_gene: TRBJ2-1
v_gene: TRBV7-9
CDR3aa: CASSWGWGLMTNEQFF

j_gene: TRBJ2-3
v_gene: TRBV20-1
CDR3aa: CSASSTDTQYF

j_gene: TRBJ2-2
v_gene: TRBV28
CDR3aa: CASSFNREGPTGELFF

j_gene: -
v_gene: TRBV10-3
CDR3aa: CAISESRLGRAGHNEQFF

j_gene: TRBJ1-1
v_gene: TRBV29-1
CDR3aa: CSVLGAAEAFF

j_gene: TRBJ2-3
v_gene: TRBV6-2/TRBV6-3
CDR3aa: CASSITTDGLSSTDTQYF

j_gene: TRBJ1-4
v_gene: TRBV12-3/TRBV12-4
CDR3aa: CASSRPGEGEKLFF

j_gene: TRBJ2-5
v_gene: TRBV5-1
CDR3aa: CASSRTGSGETQYF

j_gene: TRBJ2-1
v_gene: TRBV25-1
CDR3aa: CASRPGLAGGPANEQFF

j_gene: TRBJ1-2
v_gene: TRBV2
CDR3aa: CARPSGTGNGYTF

j_gene: -
v_gene: TRBV29-1
CDR3aa: CSVNTGIHEQFF

j_gene: TRBJ2-5
v_gene: TRBV7-2
CDR3aa: CASSPSQGLAQETQYF

j_gene: TRBJ2-1
v_gene: TRBV29-1
CDR3aa: CSVVPGDNEQFF

j_gene: TRBJ2-1
v_gene: TRBV20-1
CDR3aa: CSARDGLAGVNEQFF

j_gene: TRBJ2-7
v_gene: TRBV6-5
CDR3aa: CASSYRQGEQYF

j_gene: TRBJ2-5
v_gene: TRBV13
CDR3aa: CASSWGVQGTQYF

j_gene: TRBJ2-3
v_gene: TRBV10-3
CDR3aa: CAITRGGLPDTQYF

j_gene: TRBJ2-1
v_gene: TRBV12-5
CDR3aa: CASGFTLTSGIYNEQFF

j_gene: TRBJ2-7
v_gene: TRBV20-1
CDR3aa: CSARDRSGVHEQYF

j_gene: TRBJ2-1
v_gene: TRBV6-2/TRBV6-3
CDR3aa: CASSAGLLSYNEQFF

j_gene: TRBJ2-5
v_gene: TRBV4-1
CDR3aa: CAGSPPNQETQYF

j_gene: TRBJ1-2
v_gene: TRBV29-1
CDR3aa: CSVVGRLANYGYTF

j_gene: TRBJ2-5
v_gene: TRBV20-1
CDR3aa: CSATEMGTQYF

j_gene: TRBJ2-1
v_gene: TRBV28
CDR3aa: CASSSQILAGVSYNEQFF

j_gene: TRBJ2-2
v_gene: TRBV11-2
CDR3aa: CASSPWTGAVSGELFF